This T cell receptor (beta chain) was sequenced in a study of graft-versus-host responses after intestinal transplantation. Of note for this clone: Its target is not known.

Generated by immunoSEQ multiplex PCR, the TCRdb table keeps only in-frame clones and is missing some. The table lists about 97,000 clones, 90% to 95% of them singletons. Germline CDR1 is SGHTA and CDR2 is FQGNSA. V gave up 5 bases and J gave up 1 base; unmatched junction bases: 9. The CDR3 extends over 16 amino acids. This receptor was obtained from a human donor who was the organ donor for an intestinal transplant. This chain links TRBV7-2 with TRBJ2-5, with 8 bases aligning to TRBD2. Material: unstimulated CD4+ T cells sorted from spleen or lymph node cells, obtained before transplant. The chain's CDR3 is CASSRPRGGTQETQYF. As DNA, the CDR3 is TGTGCCAGCAGCCGACCCCGCGGGGGGACCCAAGAGACCCAGTACTTC.